The source of this T cell receptor (beta chain) is a study of T cells in Graves' hyperthyroidism and ophthalmopathy. Study-level findings and limits: Ophthalmopathy and stable hyperthyroidism were separated by a 13 V-J model.

As for this clonotype: Its antigen is currently unknown.

Amplification targeted TCR beta CDR3 regions from RNA transcripts. The TCR CDR3 first-round RT-PCR relied on the HTBI primer set. TCRdb ran MiXCR on the multiplex PCR reads and lists one entry per CDR3 protein. Of around 97,000 distinct CDR3 sequences listed, 47% are singletons. V was trimmed by 5 bases and J by 15 bases, leaving 23 bases between them. This CDR3 has 14 residues. Germline CDR1 is SEHNR and CDR2 is FQNEAQ (reference sequence). This TCR came from a man in his forties with Graves' hyperthyroidism. The sample was blood. V is TRBV7-9 and J is TRBJ2-4; no clear D gene. The CDR3 reads CASSQTSAVEKLYF. CDR3 sequence (DNA): TGTGCCAGCAGCCAGACATCGGCTGTTGAAAAACTGTACTTC.